These T cell receptor beta chains were read from a single sample in a study of shared clonotypes between healthy human individuals. The method was immunoSEQ multiplex PCR; TCRdb's version includes in-frame clones alone and lacks a portion of them. Of approximately 980,000 clones in the sample, over 75% were seen once. The sequenced sample consisted of memory CD4+ T cells sorted from blood. These receptors came from a young man in good health. Each CDR3 is given with its conserved first and last residue. The order of the fields is V gene, clone size, J gene, CDR3 length, CDR3 protein. A clone size is listed for some rows: how often the clone was seen (once, few, many), or a class if it is expanded.

TRBV10-1,.,TRBJ2-3,16,CASSSGQGLSTDTQYF
TRBV29-1,.,TRBJ2-7,12,CSVRPDSLEQYF
TRBV7-3,.,TRBJ2-7,14,CASSKGLAYDEQYF
TRBV9,.,TRBJ2-6,17,CASTPRDGDSGANVLTF
TRBV18,.,TRBJ2-3,18,CASSPPSGDRGPTDTQYF
TRBV7-9,.,TRBJ2-7,11,CASSLDHEQYF
TRBV10-3,.,TRBJ1-4,14,CAISATATNEKLFF
TRBV6-1,.,TRBJ1-1,14,CASSSTGANTEAFF
TRBV5-1,.,TRBJ2-3,13,CASSLSGTDTQYF
TRBV6-6,.,TRBJ1-2,16,CASSYLGQVANYGYTF
TRBV19,.,TRBJ1-6,15,CASSMGWQNNSPLHF
TRBV2,many,TRBJ1-5,17,CASSEVLGQYSNQPQHF
TRBV18,.,TRBJ2-5,14,CASSPQGFSETQYF
TRBV18,.,TRBJ2-5,14,CASSSGHPAETQYF
TRBV30,.,TRBJ2-3,15,CACNAQRGMGDTQYF
TRBV19,.,TRBJ2-1,12,CATQDNYNEQFF
TRBV7-9,.,TRBJ2-2,17,CASSLEGLAGFTGELFF
TRBV9,.,TRBJ1-2,14,CASSVVGPNYGYTF
TRBV11-2,.,TRBJ1-1,14,CASSEVAANTEAFF
TRBV7-3,.,TRBJ2-5,15,CASSSGTSGQETQYF
TRBV2,.,TRBJ2-5,12,CASGRRGETQYF
TRBV19,.,TRBJ2-1,16,CASSPSGKGSYNEQFF
TRBV7-8,.,TRBJ1-5,15,CASSLKGQGSQPQHF
TRBV11-3,few,TRBJ2-3,16,CASSSSPGGPTDTQYF
TRBV11-2,.,TRBJ2-7,15,CASSLSGQRERVQYF
TRBV18,.,TRBJ1-2,15,CASSLPTGIAYGYTF
TRBV10-2,.,TRBJ1-3,13,CASSTGAGNTIYF
TRBV5-8,.,TRBJ2-7,12,CASTGSSYEQYF
TRBV28,.,TRBJ1-1,13,CASSYGQSTEAFF
TRBV6-5,.,TRBJ1-6,15,CASSYGGGRDSPLHF
TRBV7-3,few,TRBJ2-3,14,CASSLVRSTDTQYF
TRBV27,.,TRBJ2-3,11,CASSSTNTQYF
TRBV27,.,TRBJ1-2,16,CASSTKQGTGRYGYTF
TRBV11-3,.,TRBJ2-2,14,CASSSPGDTGELFF
TRBV7-2,.,TRBJ2-3,15,CASSLASGGEYTQYF
TRBV19,.,TRBJ2-4,13,CASSSLELNIQYF
TRBV19,few,TRBJ1-5,14,CASSIVGVNQPQHF
TRBV27,.,TRBJ1-1,15,CASSLSTAINTEAFF
TRBV7-2,once,TRBJ2-2,15,CASSYSGTNTGELFF
TRBV5-3,few,TRBJ2-7,14,CARSVDRGLHEQYF
TRBV11-1,.,TRBJ2-1,16,CASSLVGMSSYNEQFF
TRBV4-1,.,TRBJ1-2,15,CASSQEGLPNYGYTF
TRBV6-6,few,TRBJ2-7,14,CASSYSNTGNEQYF
TRBV28,once,TRBJ2-1,15,CASSLLSGGSNEQFF
TRBV7-2,.,TRBJ1-1,15,CASSLDRGQNTEAFF
TRBV5-3,.,TRBJ1-2,14,CARLLVRKTYGYTF
TRBV2,.,TRBJ2-5,15,CASMISGGFQETQYF
TRBV29-1,.,TRBJ2-7,12,CSVSDRTYEQYF
TRBV4-2,.,TRBJ2-1,16,CASSQASTSSYNEQFF
TRBV5-1,.,TRBJ2-7,16,CASSLDGWTGAYEQYF
TRBV9,once,TRBJ2-3,15,CASSGGQGPPDTQYF
TRBV5-1,.,TRBJ2-7,13,CASSLGRLDEQYF
TRBV2,few,TRBJ1-6,14,CASRDRAYNSPLHF